This TCR beta chain appears in the sequencing data of a study of shared clonotypes between healthy human individuals. Study summary: Donor composition was two women and three men, aged 18 to 49.

Donors had no recently reported acute infections or vaccinations and were HIV-negative. The unsorted PBMC replicate PCRs were performed with 300 ng DNA, around 29,000 T cell genomes. Original processing notes: ImmunoSEQ output held junction-only sequences without quality scores, so filtering differed. Assay: immunoSEQ multiplex PCR; the TCRdb copy retains only in-frame clones and omits some. V and J calls plus clone size are reproduced from that table; the DNA served to infer D and trimming. The sample shows approximately 500,000 clones, 60% to 80% of them seen only once. What was sequenced was PBMCs. This sequence originates from a woman in her thirties or forties in good health. Some clones in this sample may be carry-over from other donors' samples.

The CDR3 loop reads CAWSPRDSLEAFF. The CDR3 nucleotides read TGTGCCTGGAGTCCTCGGGACAGCCTTGAAGCTTTCTTT. The V and J genes are TRBV30 and TRBJ1-1, with 7 bases fitting TRBD1. Unmatched junction bases numbered 7, after V lost 2 bases and J lost 7 bases. This CDR3 region has 13 residues. Germline lookup yields CDR1 GTSNPN and CDR2 SVGIG (reference sequence).